Reported below is one T cell receptor beta chain. The assay was immunoSEQ multiplex PCR, and TCRdb's table has in-frame clones only and misses some. Of over 45,000 clones detected, more than 70% appear once; the ten largest clones hold roughly 20%. The data were obtained in a study of PD-L1 blockade in urothelial cancer. Study information: About 85% of the 29 patients were men whose urothelial cancer was bladder-origin.

Time point here: pretreatment peripheral blood. Germline CDR1 and CDR2: LGHNA and YNFKEQ. Trimming removed 4 bases at V and 4 bases at J, with 13 bases between. CDR3 length: 15 residues. This material consisted of PBMCs, taken around atezolizumab (anti-PD-L1) treatment. The receptor was derived from a man aged 55 to 70 with urothelial cancer. The chain uses TRBV4-2 and TRBJ2-2; tentative D call: TRBD2 (6 bases). The CDR3 region is CASSPRDSFTGELFF. The DNA of the CDR3 is TGTGCCAGCAGCCCCCGGGACTCATTCACCGGGGAGCTGTTTTTT.